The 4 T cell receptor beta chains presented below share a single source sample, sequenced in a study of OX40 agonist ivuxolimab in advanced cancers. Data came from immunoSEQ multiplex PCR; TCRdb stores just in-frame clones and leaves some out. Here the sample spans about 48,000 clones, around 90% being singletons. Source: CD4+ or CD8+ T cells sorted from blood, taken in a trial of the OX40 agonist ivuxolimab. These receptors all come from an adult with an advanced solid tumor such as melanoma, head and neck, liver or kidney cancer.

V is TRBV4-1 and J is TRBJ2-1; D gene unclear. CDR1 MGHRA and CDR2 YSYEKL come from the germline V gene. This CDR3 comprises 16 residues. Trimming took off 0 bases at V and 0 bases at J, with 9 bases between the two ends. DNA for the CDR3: TGCGCCAGCAGCCAAGACGACTTGAGCTCCTACAATGAGCAGTTCTTC. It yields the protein CASSQDDLSSYNEQFF.

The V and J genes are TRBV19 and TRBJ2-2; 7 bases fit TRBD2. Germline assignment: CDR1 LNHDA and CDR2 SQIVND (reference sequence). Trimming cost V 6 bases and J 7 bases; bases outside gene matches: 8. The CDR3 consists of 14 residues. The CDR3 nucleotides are TGTGCCAGTAGCCGGGGAGGGTGGAGCGGGGAGCTGTTTTTT. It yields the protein CASSRGGWSGELFF.

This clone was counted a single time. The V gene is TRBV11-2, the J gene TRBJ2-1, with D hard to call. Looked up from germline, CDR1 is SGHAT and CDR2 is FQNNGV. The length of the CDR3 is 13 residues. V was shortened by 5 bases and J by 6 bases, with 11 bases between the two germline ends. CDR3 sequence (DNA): TGTGCCAGCAGCACCATCGATAGCAATGAGCAGTTCTTC. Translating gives CASSTIDSNEQFF.

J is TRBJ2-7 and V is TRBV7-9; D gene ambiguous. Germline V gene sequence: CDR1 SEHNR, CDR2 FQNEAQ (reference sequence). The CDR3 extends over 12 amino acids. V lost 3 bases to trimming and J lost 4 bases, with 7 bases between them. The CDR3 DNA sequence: TGTGCCAGCAGCTTTTTAGGGTACGAGCAGTACTTC. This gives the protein CASSFLGYEQYF. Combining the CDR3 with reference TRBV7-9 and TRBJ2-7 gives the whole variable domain DTGVSQNPRHKITKRGQNVTFRCDPISEHNRLYWYRQTLGQGPEFLTYFQNEAQLEKSRLLSDRFSAERPKGSFSTLEIQRTEQGDSAMYLCASSFLGYEQYFGPGTRLTVT.